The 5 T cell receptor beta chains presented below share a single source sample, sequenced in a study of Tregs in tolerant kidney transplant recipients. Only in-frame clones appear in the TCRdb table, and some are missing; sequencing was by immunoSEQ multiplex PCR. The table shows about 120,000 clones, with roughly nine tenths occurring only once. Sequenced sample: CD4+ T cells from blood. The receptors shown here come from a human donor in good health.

In DNA, the CDR3 is TGTGCCAGCAGTTACTCGGGCAGGGGCTACAATGAGCAGTTCTTC. Encoded protein: CASSYSGRGYNEQFF. This chain uses TRBV6-5 with TRBJ2-1; a weak D match, TRBD1 (6 bases). The CDR3 totals 15 residues. The germline CDR1 and CDR2 sequences are MNHEY and SVGAGI. V was trimmed by 0 bases and J by 3 bases, leaving 9 bases between them.

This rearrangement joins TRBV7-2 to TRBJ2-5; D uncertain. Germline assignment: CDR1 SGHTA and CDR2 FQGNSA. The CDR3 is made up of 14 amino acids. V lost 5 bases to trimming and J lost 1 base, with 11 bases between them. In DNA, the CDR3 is TGTGCCAGCAGCCAAACCTTACTCCAAGAGACCCAGTACTTC. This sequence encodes CASSQTLLQETQYF.

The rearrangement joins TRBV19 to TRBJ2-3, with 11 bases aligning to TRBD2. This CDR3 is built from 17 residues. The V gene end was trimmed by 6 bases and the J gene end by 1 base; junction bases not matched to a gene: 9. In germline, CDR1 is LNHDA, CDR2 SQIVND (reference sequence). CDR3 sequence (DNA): TGTGCCAGTAGCCTACTTGGGGGACTAGCGGGCACAGATACGCAGTATTTT. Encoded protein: CASSLLGGLAGTDTQYF.

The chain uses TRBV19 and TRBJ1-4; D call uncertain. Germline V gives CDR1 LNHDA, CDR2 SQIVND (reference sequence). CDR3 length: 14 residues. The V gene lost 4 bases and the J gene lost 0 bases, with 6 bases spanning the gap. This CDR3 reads CASSTSTTNEKLFF. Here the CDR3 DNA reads TGTGCCAGTAGTACGTCAACAACTAATGAAAAACTGTTTTTT.

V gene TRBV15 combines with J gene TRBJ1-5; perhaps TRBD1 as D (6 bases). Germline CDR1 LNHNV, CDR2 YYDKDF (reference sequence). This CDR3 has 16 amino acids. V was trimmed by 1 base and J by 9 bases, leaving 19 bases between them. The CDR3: CATSRVRGGDRMPQHF. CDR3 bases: TGTGCCACCAGCAGAGTCAGGGGCGGAGATAGAATGCCCCAGCATTTT.